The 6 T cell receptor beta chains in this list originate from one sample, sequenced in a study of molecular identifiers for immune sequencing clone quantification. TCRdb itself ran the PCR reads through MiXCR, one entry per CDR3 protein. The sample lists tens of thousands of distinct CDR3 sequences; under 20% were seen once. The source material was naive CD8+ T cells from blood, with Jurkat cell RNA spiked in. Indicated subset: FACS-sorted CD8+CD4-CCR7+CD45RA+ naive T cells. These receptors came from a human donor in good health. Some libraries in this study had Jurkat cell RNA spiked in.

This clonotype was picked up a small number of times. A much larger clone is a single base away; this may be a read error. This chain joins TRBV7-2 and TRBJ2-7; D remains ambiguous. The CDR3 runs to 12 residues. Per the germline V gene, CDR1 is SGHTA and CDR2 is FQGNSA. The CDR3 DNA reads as TGTGCCAGCAGCTTAGTAGATTACGGGCAGTACTTC. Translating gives CASSLVDYGQYF.

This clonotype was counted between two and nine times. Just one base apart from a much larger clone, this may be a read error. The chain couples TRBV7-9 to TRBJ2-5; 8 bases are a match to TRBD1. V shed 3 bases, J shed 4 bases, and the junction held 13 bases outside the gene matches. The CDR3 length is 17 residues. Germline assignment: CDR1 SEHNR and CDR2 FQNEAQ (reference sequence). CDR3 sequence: CASSFSMDRDGIETQYF. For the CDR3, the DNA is TGTGCCAGCAGCTTTTCAATGGACAGGGACGGGATAGAGACCCAGTACTTC.

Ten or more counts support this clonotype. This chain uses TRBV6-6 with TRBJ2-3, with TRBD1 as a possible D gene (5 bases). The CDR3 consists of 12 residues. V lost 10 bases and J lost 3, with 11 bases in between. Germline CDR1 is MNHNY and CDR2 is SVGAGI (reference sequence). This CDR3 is CAIQTETDTQYF. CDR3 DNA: TGTGCCATTCAGACAGAAACAGATACGCAGTATTTT.

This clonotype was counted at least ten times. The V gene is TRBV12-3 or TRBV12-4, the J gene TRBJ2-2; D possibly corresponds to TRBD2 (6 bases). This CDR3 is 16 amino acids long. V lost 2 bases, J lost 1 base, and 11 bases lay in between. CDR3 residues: CASSLSSEKNTGELFF. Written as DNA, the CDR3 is TGTGCCAGCAGTTTATCTAGCGAAAAGAACACCGGGGAGCTGTTTTTT.

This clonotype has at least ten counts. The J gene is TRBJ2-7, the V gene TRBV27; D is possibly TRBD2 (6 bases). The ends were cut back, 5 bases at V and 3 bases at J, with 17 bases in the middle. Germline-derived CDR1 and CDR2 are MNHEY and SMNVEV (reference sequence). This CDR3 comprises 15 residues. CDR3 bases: TGTGCCAGCAGTCCACGTCAGGGACTCCGCTACGAGCAGTACTTC. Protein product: CASSPRQGLRYEQYF.

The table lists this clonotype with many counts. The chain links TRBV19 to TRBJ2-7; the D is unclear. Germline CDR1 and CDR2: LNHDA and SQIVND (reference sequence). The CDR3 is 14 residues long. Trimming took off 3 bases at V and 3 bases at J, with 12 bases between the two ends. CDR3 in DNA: TGTGCCAGTAGTATCGGCCCGACTGGCTACGAGCAGTACTTC. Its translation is CASSIGPTGYEQYF.